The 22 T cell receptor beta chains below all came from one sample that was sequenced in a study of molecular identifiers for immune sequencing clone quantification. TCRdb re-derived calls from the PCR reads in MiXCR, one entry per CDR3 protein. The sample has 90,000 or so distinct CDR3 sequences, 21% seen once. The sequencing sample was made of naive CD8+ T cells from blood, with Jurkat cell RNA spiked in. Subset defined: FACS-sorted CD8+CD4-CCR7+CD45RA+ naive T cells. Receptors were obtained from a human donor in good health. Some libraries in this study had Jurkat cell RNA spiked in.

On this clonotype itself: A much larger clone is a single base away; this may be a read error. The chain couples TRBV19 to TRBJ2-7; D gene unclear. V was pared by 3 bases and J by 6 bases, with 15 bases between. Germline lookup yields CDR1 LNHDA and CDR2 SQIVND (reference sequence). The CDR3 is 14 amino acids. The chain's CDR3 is CASSMTRSDCEQYF. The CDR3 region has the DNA TGTGCCAGTAGTATGACCCGGAGCGACTGCGAGCAGTACTTC.

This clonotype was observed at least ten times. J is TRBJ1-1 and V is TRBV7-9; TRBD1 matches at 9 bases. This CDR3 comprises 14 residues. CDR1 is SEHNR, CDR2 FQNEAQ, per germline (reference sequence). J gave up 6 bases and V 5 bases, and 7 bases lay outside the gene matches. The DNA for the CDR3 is TGTGCCAGCAGCGCGGGACAGGGTCTACCTGAAGCTTTCTTT. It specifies CASSAGQGLPEAFF.

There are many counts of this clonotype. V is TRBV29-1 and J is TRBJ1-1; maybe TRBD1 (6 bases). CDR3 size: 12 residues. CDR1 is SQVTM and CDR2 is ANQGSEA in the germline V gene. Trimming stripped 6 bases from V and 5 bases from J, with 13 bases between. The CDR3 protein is CSVGGGETEAFF. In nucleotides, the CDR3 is TGCAGCGTGGGGGGGGGCGAGACTGAAGCTTTCTTT. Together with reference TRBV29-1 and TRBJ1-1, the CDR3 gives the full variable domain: SAVISQKPSRDICQRGTSLTIQCQVDSQVTMMFWYRQQPGQSLTLIATANQGSEATYESGFVIDKFPISRPNLTFSTLTVSNMSPEDSSIYLCSVGGGETEAFFGQGTRLTVV.

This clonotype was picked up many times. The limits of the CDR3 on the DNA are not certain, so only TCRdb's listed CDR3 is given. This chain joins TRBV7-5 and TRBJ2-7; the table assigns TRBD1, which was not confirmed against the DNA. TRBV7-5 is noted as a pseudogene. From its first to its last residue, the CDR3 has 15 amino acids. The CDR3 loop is CISVPEAPATYEQYF.

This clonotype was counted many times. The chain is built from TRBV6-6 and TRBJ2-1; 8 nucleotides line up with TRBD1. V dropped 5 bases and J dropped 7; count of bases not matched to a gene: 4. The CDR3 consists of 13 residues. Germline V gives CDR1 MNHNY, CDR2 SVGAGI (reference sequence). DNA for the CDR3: TGTGCCAGCAGTACAAGACAGGGGAATGAGCAGTTCTTC. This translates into CASSTRQGNEQFF.

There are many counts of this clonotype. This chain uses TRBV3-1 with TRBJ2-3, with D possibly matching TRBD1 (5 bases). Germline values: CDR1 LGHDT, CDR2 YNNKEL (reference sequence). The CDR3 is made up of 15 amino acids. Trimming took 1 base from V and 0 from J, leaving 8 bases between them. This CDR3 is CASSQGGSSTDTQYF. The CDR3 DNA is TGTGCCAGCAGCCAAGGGGGCAGCAGCACAGATACGCAGTATTTT.

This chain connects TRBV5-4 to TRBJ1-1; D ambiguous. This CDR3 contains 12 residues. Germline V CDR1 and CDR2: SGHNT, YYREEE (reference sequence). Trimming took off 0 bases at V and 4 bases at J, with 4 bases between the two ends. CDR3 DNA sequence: TGTGCCAGCAGCTTGGGGTCCACTGAAGCTTTCTTT. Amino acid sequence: CASSLGSTEAFF.

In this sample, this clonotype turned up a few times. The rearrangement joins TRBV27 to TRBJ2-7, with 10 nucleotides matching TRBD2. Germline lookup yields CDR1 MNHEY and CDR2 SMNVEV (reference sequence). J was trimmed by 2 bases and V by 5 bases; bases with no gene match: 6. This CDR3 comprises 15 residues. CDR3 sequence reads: CASSISGGPTYEQYF. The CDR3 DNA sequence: TGTGCCAGCAGTATTAGCGGGGGGCCGACCTACGAGCAGTACTTC.

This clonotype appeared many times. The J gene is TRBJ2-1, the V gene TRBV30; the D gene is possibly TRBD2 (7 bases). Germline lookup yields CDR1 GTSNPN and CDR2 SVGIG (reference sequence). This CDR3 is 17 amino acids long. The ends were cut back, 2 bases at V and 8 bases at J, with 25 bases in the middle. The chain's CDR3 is CAWSLPFGGGSGDEQFF. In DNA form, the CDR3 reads TGTGCCTGGAGTCTCCCCTTCGGGGGCGGGAGCGGCGATGAGCAGTTCTTC.

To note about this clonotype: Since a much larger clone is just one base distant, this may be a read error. CDR3 coding DNA: TGTGCCTGGACCAAAAAAAGCAGGGGGCCTATCTCTGGAAACACCATATATTTT. This codes for CAWTKKSRGPISGNTIYF. This chain uses TRBV30 with TRBJ1-3; TRBD1 aligns across 8 bases. This CDR3 is 18 amino acids long. CDR1 is GTSNPN and CDR2 is SVGIG in the germline V gene (reference sequence). Trimming removed 4 bases from V and 0 bases from J; junction bases left unmatched: 14.

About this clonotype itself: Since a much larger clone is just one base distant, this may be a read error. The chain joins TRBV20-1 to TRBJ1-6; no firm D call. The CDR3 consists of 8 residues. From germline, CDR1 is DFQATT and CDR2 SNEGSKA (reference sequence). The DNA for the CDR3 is TGCAGTTGTTCACCCCCCCACTTT. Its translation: CSCSPPHF.

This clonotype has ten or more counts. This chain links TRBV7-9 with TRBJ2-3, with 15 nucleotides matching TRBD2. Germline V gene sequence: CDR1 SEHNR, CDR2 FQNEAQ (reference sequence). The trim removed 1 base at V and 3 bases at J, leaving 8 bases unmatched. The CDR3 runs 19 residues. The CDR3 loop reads CASSLDVGTSGRRTDTQYF. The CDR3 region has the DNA TGTGCCAGCAGCTTAGACGTCGGGACTAGCGGGAGGAGGACAGATACGCAGTATTTT. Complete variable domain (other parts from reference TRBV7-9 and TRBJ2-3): DTGVSQNPRHKITKRGQNVTFRCDPISEHNRLYWYRQTLGQGPEFLTYFQNEAQLEKSRLLSDRFSAERPKGSFSTLEIQRTEQGDSAMYLCASSLDVGTSGRRTDTQYFGPGTRLTVL.

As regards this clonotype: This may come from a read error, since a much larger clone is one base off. CDR3 in amino acids: CAGSPRESPEQYF. CDR3 bases: TGTGCCGGCAGCCCCCGGGAGTCTCCCGAGCAGTACTTC. The V gene is TRBV7-9, the J gene TRBJ2-7; D is possibly TRBD2 (6 bases). CDR3 length: 13 amino acids. The germline gives CDR1 SEHNR, CDR2 FQNEAQ (reference sequence).

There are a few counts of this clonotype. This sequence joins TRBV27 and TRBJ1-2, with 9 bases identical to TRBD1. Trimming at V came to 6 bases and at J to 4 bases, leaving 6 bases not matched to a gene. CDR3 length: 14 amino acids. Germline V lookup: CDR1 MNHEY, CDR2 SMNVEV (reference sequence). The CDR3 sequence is CASSFTGGGYGYTF. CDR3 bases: TGTGCCAGCAGCTTTACAGGGGGCGGCTATGGCTACACCTTC.

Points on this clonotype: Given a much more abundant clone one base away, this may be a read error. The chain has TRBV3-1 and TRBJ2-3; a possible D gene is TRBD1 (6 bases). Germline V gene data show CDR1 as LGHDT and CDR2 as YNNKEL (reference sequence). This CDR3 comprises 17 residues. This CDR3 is CASGQYRDSSLTDTQYF. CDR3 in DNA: TGTGCCAGCGGCCAATACAGGGATTCTTCTCTCACAGATACGCAGTATTTT.

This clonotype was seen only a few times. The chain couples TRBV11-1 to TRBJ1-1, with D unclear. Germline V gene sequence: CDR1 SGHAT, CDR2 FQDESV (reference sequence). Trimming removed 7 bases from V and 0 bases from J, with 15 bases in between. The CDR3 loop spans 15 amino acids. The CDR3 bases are TGTGCCAGCAACCTCGGATTGGCCATGAACACTGAAGCTTTCTTT. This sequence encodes CASNLGLAMNTEAFF.

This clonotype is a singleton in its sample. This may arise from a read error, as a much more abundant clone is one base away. In DNA form, the CDR3 reads TGTGCCATCAGTGGGTCTGGGGGCACTGAAGCTTTCTTT. Amino acid sequence: CAISGSGGTEAFF. This sequence joins TRBV10-3 and TRBJ1-1; the D gene is possibly TRBD1 (5 bases). CDR1 is ENHRY and CDR2 is SYGVKD in the germline V gene. V was clipped by 4 bases and J by 4 bases, with 10 bases between them. The CDR3 runs to 13 residues.

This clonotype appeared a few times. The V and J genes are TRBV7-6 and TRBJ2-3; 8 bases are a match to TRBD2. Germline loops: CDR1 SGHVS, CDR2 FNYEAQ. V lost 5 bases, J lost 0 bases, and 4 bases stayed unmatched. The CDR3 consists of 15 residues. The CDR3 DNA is TGTGCCAGCAGCCAACTAGCGGAGAGCACAGATACGCAGTATTTT. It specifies CASSQLAESTDTQYF.

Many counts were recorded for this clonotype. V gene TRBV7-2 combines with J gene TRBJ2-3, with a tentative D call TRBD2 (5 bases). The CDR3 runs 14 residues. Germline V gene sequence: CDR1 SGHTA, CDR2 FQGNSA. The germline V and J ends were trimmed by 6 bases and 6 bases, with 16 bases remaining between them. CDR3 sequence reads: CASRPLRSGDTQYF. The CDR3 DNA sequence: TGTGCCAGCAGGCCACTCCGTTCGGGGGATACGCAGTATTTT.

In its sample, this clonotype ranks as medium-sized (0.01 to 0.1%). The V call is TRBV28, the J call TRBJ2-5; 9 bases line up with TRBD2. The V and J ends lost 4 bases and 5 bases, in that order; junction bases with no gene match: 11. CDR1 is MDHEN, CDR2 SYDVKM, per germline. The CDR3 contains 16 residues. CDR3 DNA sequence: TGTGCCAGCAGTTCCACAGTACTAGCGGGTCTGGAGACCCAGTACTTC. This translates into CASSSTVLAGLETQYF.

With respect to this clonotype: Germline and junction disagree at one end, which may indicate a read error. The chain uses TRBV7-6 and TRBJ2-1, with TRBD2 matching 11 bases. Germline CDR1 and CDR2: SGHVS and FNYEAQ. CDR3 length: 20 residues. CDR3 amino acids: CASSREVLAGGYLAYNERFF. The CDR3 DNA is TGTGCCAGCAGCCGAGAGGTGCTAGCGGGAGGCTATTTGGCCTACAATGAGCGGTTCTTC.

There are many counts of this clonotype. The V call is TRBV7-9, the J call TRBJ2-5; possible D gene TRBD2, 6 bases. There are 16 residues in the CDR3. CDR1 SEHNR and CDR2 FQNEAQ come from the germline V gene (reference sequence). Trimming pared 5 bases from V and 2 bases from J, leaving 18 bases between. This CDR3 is CASSPTLSGGQETQYF. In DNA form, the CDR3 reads TGTGCCAGCAGCCCGACCCTTAGCGGAGGGCAAGAGACCCAGTACTTC.